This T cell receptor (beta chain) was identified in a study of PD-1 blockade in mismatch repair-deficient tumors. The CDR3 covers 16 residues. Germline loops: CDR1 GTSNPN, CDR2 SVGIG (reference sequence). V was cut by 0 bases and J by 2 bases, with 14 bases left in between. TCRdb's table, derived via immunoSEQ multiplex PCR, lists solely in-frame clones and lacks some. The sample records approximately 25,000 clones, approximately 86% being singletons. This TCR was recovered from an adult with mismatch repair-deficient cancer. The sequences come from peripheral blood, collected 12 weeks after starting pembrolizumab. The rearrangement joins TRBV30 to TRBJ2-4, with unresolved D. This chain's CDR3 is CAWSVRLGPTKNIQYF. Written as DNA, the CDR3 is TGTGCCTGGAGTGTACGGTTAGGACCTACCAAAAACATTCAGTACTTC.